The TCR beta chain described here comes from a study of spatial heterogeneity in lung cancer. Points from the study as a whole: In tumors, expanded intratumoral alpha and beta TCR counts tracked mutation counts.

This clonotype was observed many times. No antigen is known for it. Indicated time point: sample taken at primary tumor resection. TCRdb independently ran MiXCR on the 5' RACE reads; one entry per CDR3 protein. The table has about 24,000 distinct CDR3 sequences, roughly 10% seen once. V was clipped by 6 bases and J by 4 bases; unmatched bases: 8. In germline, CDR1 is KGHSH, CDR2 LQKENI. The CDR3 has 14 amino acids. The chain combines TRBV18 with TRBJ2-7, with 8 bases lining up with TRBD2. This TCR was recovered from a male donor with early-stage non-small cell lung cancer. Sequenced here: lung tumor tissue, sampled at surgery. This chain's CDR3 is CASSSPGLEYEQYF. The CDR3 coding sequence is TGTGCCAGCTCCTCCCCGGGACTAGAATACGAGCAGTACTTC.